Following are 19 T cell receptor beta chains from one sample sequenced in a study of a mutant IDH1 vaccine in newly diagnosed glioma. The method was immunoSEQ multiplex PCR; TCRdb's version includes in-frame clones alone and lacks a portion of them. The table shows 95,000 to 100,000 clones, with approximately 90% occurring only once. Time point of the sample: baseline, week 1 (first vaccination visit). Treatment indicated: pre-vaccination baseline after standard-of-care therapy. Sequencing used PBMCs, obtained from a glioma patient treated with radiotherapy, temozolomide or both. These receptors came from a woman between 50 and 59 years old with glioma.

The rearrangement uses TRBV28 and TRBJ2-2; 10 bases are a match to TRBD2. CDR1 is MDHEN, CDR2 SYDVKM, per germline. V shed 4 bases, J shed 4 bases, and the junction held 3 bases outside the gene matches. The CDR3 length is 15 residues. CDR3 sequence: CASSSSGRSTGELFF. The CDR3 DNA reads TGTGCCAGCAGTTCTAGCGGGAGAAGCACCGGGGAGCTGTTTTTT.

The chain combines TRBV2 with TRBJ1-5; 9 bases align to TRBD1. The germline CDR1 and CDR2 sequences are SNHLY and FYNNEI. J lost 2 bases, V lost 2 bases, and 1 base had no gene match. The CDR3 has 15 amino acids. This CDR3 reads CASSERTGGNQPQHF. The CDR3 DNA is TGTGCCAGCAGTGAACGGACAGGGGGCAATCAGCCCCAGCATTTT.

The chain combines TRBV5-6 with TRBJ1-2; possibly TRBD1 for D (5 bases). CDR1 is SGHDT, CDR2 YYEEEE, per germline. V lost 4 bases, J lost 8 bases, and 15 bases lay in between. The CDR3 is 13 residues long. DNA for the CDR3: TGTGCCAGCAGCCAGGGAATTAAGGGAGGCTACACCTTC. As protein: CASSQGIKGGYTF.

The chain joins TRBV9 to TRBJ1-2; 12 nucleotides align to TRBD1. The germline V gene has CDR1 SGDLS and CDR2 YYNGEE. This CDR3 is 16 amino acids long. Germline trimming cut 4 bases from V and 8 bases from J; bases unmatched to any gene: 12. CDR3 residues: CASSLSPGQGARGYTF. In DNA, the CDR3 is TGTGCCAGCAGCTTAAGCCCGGGACAGGGGGCGCGCGGCTACACCTTC.

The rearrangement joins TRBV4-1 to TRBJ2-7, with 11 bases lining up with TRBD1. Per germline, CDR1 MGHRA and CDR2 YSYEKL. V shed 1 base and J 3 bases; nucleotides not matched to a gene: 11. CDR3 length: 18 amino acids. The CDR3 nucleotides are TGCGCCAGCAGCCAAGGTGGGTCAGGGACAGGGGGTATCTACGAGCAGTACTTC. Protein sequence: CASSQGGSGTGGIYEQYF.

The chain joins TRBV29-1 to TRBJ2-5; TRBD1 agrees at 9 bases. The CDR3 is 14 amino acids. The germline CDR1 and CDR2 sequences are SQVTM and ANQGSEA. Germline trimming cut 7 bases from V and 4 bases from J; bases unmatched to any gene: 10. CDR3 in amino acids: CSDLPPGQGETQYF. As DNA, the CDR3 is TGCAGCGACCTGCCCCCGGGACAGGGAGAGACCCAGTACTTC.

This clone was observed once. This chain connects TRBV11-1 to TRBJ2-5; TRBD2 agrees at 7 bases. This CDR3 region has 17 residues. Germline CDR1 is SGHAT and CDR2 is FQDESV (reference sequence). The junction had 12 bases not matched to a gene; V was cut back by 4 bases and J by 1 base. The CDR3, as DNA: TGTGCCAGCAGCTCCACCCCAAGCGGGACGGGCCAAGAGACCCAGTACTTC. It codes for CASSSTPSGTGQETQYF.

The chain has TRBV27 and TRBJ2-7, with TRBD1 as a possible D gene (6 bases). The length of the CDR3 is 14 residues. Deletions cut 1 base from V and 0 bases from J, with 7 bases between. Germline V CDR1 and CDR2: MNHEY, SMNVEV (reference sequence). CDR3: CASSLLDSSYEQYF. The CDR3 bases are TGTGCCAGCAGTTTATTGGACAGCTCCTACGAGCAGTACTTC.

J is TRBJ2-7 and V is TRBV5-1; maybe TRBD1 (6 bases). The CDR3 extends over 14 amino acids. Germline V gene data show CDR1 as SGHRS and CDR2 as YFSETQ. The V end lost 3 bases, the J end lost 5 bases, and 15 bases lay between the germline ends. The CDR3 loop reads CASSSGHRGNEQYF. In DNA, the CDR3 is TGCGCCAGCAGCTCGGGACACCGAGGGAACGAGCAGTACTTC.

This chain's CDR3 is CAWSVPGTLPGELFF. Written as DNA, the CDR3 is TGTGCCTGGAGTGTACCCGGTACCCTCCCCGGGGAGCTGTTTTTT. The rearrangement links TRBV30 to TRBJ2-2, with D unresolved. Germline CDR1 GTSNPN, CDR2 SVGIG (reference sequence). Trimming removed 0 bases from V and 6 bases from J, with 14 bases in between. The CDR3 covers 15 residues. Combining the CDR3 with reference TRBV30 and TRBJ2-2 gives the whole variable domain SQTIHQWPATLVQPVGSPLSLECTVEGTSNPNLYWYRQAAGRGLQLLFYSVGIGQISSEVPQNLSASRPQDRQFILSSKKLLLSDSGFYLCAWSVPGTLPGELFFGEGSRLTVL.

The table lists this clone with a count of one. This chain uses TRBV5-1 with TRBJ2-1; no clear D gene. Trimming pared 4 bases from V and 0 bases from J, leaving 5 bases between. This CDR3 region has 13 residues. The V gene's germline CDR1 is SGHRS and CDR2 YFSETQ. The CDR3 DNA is TGCGCCAGCAGCCCTAGCTCCTACAATGAGCAGTTCTTC. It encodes CASSPSSYNEQFF.

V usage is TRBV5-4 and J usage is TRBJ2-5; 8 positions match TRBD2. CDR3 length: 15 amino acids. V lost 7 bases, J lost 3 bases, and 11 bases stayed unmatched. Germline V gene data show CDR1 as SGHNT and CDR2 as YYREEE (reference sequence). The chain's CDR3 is CASAGGGASEETQYF. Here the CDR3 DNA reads TGTGCCAGCGCGGGGGGAGGGGCCAGTGAAGAGACCCAGTACTTC.

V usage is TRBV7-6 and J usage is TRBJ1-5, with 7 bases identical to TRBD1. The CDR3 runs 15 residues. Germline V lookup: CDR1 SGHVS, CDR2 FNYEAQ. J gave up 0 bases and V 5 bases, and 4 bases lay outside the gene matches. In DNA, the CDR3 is TGTGCCAGCAGCCGGGACAGCTATAGCAATCAGCCCCAGCATTTT. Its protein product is CASSRDSYSNQPQHF.

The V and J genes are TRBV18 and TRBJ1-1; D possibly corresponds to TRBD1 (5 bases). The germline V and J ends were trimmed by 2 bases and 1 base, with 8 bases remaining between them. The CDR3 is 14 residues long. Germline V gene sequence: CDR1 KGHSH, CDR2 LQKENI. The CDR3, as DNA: TGTGCCAGCTCACCAAGGGACGGGAACACTGAAGCTTTCTTT. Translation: CASSPRDGNTEAFF.

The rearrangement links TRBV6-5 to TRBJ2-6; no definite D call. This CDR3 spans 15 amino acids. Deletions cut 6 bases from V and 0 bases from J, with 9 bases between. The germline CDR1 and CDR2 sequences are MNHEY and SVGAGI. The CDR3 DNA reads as TGTGCCAGCAGCTCTGACGGCTCTGGGGCCAACGTCCTGACTTTC. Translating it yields CASSSDGSGANVLTF.

This CDR3 reads CASNTPRDRGSPLHF. The CDR3 DNA reads as TGTGCCAGCAATACACCTCGGGACAGAGGATCACCCCTCCACTTT. The rearrangement links TRBV27 to TRBJ1-6, with 7 bases lining up with TRBD1. CDR1 and CDR2 (germline): MNHEY, SMNVEV (reference sequence). The CDR3 totals 15 residues. V lost 7 bases, J lost 10 bases, and 13 bases stayed unmatched.

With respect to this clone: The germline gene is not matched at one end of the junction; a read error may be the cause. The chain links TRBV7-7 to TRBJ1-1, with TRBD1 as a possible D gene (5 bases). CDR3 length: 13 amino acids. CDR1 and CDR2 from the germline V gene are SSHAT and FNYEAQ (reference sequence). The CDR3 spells CASSKQENTEAFF. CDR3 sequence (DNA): TGTGCTAGCAGCAAACAGGAAAACACTGAAGCTTTCTTT.

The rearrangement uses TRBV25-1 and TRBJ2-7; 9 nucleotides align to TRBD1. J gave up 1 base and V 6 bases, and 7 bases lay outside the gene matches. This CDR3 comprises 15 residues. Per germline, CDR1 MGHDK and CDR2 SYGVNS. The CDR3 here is CASSLTGGPSYEQYF. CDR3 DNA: TGTGCCAGCAGCCTTACAGGGGGCCCGTCCTACGAGCAGTACTTC.

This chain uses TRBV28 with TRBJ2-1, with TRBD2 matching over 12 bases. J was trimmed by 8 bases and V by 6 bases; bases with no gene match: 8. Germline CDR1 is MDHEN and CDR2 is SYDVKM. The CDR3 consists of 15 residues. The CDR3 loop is CASRLTSGSRDEQFF. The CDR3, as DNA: TGTGCCAGCAGACTGACTAGCGGGAGTCGGGATGAGCAGTTCTTC.